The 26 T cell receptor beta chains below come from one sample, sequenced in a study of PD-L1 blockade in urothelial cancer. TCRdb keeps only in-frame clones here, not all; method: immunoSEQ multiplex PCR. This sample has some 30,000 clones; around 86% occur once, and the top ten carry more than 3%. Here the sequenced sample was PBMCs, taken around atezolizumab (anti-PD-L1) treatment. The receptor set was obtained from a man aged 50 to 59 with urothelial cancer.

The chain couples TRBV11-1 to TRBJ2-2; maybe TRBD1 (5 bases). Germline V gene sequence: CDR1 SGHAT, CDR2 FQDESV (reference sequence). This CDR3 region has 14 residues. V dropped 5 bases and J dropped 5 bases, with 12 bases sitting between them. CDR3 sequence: CASSTAYRTGELFF. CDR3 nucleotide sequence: TGTGCCAGCAGCACGGCCTACAGGACCGGGGAGCTGTTTTTT.

CDR3 protein: CASSLVGLAGPTDTQYF. CDR3 coding DNA: TGCGCCAGCAGCTTGGTGGGACTAGCGGGGCCCACAGATACGCAGTATTTT. The genes are TRBV5-1 and TRBJ2-3, with 13 bases matching TRBD2. In germline, CDR1 is SGHRS, CDR2 YFSETQ. J gave up 2 bases and V 0 bases, and 3 bases lay outside the gene matches. The CDR3 loop spans 17 amino acids.

CDR3 coding DNA: TGTGCCAGCAGCGGCGACAGGGACGAAGATTGGACCCAGTACTTC. This gives the protein CASSGDRDEDWTQYF. The chain carries TRBV9 and TRBJ2-5, with 7 bases that match TRBD1. Germline V gene sequence: CDR1 SGDLS, CDR2 YYNGEE. The CDR3 runs 15 residues. The J segment lost 7 bases and the V segment lost 3 bases, leaving 12 bases of the junction unmatched.

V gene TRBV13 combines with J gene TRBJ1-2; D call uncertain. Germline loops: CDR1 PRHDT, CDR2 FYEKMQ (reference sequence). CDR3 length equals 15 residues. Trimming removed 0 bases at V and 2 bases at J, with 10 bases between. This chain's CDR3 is CASSLGRGINYGYTF. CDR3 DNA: TGTGCCAGCAGCTTAGGCCGAGGCATAAACTATGGCTACACCTTC.

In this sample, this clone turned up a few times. The CDR3 DNA reads as TGTGCCTGGAGTGATAGCCCACCCTATGGCTACACCTTC. It specifies CAWSDSPPYGYTF. This chain uses TRBV30 with TRBJ1-2; D is uncertain. CDR1 is GTSNPN and CDR2 is SVGIG in the germline V gene (reference sequence). The CDR3 runs 13 residues. Trimming took off 1 base at V and 4 bases at J, with 10 bases between the two ends.

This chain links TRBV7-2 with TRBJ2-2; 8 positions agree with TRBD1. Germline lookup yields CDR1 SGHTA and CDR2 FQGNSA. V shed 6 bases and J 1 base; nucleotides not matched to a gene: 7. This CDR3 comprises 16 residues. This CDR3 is CASRDQGAVNTGELFF. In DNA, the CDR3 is TGTGCCAGCAGAGATCAGGGGGCTGTGAACACCGGGGAGCTGTTTTTT.

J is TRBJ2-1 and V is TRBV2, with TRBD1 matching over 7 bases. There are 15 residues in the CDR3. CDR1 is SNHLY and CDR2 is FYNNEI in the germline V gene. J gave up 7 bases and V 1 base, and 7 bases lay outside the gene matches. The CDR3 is CASSEGDREWNEQFF. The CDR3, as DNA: TGTGCCAGCAGTGAAGGAGACAGGGAGTGGAATGAGCAGTTCTTC.

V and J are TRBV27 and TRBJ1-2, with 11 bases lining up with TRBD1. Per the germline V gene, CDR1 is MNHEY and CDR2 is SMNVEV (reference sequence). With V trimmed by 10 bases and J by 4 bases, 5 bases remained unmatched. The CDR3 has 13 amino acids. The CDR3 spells CAIKGTGGYGYTF. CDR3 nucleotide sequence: TGTGCCATTAAGGGGACAGGGGGCTATGGCTACACCTTC.

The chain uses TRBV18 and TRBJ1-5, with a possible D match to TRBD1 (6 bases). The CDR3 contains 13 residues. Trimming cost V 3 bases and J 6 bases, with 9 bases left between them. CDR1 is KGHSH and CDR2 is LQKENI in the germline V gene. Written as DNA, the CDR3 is TGTGCCAGCTCACCTAGGGGGTTTCAGCCCCAGCATTTT. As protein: CASSPRGFQPQHF.

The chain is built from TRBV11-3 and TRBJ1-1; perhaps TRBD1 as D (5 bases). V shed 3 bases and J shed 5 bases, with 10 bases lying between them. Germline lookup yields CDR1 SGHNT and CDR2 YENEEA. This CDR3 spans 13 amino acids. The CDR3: CASSLDQGTEAFF. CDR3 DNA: TGTGCCAGCAGCTTGGATCAGGGAACTGAAGCTTTCTTT.

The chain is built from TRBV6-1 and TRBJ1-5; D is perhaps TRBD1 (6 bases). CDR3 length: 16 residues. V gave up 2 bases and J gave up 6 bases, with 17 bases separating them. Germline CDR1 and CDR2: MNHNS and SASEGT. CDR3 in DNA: TGTGCCAGCAGTGAAATGGGGGCGAGATATCGTCAGCCCCAGCATTTT. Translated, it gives CASSEMGARYRQPQHF.

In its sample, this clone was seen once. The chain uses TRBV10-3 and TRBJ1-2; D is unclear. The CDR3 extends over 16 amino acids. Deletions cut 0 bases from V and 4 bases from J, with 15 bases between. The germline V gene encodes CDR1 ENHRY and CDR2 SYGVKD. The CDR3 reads CAISESQQALGYGYTF. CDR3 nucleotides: TGTGCCATCAGTGAGTCGCAGCAGGCTCTTGGCTATGGCTACACCTTC.

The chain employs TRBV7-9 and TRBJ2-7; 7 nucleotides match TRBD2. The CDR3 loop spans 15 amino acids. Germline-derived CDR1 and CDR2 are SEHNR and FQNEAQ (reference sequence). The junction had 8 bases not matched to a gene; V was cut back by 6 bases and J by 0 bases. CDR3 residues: CASSRFRGSSYEQYF. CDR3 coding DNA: TGTGCCAGCAGTCGATTTCGCGGGAGCTCCTACGAGCAGTACTTC.

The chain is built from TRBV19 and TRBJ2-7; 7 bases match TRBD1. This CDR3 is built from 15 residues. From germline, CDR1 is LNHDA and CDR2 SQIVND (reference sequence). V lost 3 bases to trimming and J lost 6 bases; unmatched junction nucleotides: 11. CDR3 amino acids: CASSMRQGFWGEQYF. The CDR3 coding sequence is TGTGCCAGTAGTATGCGACAGGGATTTTGGGGCGAGCAGTACTTC.

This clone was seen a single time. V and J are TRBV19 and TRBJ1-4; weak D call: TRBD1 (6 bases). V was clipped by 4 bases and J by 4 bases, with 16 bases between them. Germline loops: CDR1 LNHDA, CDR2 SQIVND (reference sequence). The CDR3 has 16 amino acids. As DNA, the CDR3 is TGTGCCAGTAGTAGAAACGGAGGACAGATTAATGAAAAACTGTTTTTT. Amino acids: CASSRNGGQINEKLFF.

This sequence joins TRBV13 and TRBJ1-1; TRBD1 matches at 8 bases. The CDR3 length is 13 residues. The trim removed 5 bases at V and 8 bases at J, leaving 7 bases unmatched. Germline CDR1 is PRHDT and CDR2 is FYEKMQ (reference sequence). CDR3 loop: CASSLDRGLEAFF. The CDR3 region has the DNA TGTGCCAGCAGCCTCGACAGGGGCTTAGAAGCTTTCTTT. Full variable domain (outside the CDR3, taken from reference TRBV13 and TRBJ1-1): AAGVIQSPRHLIKEKRETATLKCYPIPRHDTVYWYQQGPGQDPQFLISFYEKMQSDKGSIPDRFSAQQFSDYHSELNMSSLELGDSALYFCASSLDRGLEAFFGQGTRLTVV.

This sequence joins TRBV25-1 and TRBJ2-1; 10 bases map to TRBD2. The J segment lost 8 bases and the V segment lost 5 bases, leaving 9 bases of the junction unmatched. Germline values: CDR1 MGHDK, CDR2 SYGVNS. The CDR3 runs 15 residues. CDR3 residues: CASSQPSGGIDEQFF. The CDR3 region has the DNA TGTGCCAGCAGTCAGCCTAGCGGGGGAATCGATGAGCAGTTCTTC.

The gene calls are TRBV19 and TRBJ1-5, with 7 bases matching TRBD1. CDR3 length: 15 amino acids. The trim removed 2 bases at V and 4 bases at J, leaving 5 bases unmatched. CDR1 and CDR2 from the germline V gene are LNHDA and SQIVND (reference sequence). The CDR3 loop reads CASSISGQLNQPQHF. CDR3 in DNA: TGTGCCAGTAGTATATCGGGACAGCTAAATCAGCCCCAGCATTTT.

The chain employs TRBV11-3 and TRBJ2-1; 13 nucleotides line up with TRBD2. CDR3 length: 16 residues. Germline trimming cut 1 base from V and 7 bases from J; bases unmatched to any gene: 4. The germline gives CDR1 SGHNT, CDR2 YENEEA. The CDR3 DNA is TGTGCCAGCAGCTTAGTAACTAGCGGGAGGGTTAATGAGCAGTTCTTC. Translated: CASSLVTSGRVNEQFF. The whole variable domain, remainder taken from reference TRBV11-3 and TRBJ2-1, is EAGVVQSPRYKIIEKKQPVAFWCNPISGHNTLYWYLQNLGQGPELLIRYENEEAVDDSQLPKDRFSAERLKGVDSTLKIQPAELGDSAVYLCASSLVTSGRVNEQFFGPGTRLTVL.

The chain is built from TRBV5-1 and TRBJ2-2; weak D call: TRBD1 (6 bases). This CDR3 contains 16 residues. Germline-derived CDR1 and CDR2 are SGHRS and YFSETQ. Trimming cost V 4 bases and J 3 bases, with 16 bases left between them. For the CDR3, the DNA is TGCGCCAGCAGCCCACCCAGGGGTTGGGACACCGGGGAGCTGTTTTTT. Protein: CASSPPRGWDTGELFF.

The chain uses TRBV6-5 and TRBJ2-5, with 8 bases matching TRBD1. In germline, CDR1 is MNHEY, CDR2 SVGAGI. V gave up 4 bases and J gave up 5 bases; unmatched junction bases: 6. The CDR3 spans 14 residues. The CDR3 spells CASSSRGRGETQYF. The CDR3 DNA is TGTGCCAGCAGTTCCAGGGGGCGCGGGGAGACCCAGTACTTC.

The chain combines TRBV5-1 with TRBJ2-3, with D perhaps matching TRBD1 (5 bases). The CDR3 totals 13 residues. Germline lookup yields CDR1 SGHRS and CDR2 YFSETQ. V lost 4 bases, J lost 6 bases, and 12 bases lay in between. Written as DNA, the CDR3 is TGCGCCAGCAGCATATACAAGGGGGATACGCAGTATTTT. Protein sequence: CASSIYKGDTQYF.

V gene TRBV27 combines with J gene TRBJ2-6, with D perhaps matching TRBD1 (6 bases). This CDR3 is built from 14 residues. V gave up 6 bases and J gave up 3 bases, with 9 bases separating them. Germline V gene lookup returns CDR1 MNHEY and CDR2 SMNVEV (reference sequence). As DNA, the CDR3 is TGTGCCAGCAGACACAGGGTTGGGGCCAACGTCCTGACTTTC. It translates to CASRHRVGANVLTF. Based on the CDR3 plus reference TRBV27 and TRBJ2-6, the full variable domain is EAQVTQNPRYLITVTGKKLTVTCSQNMNHEYMSWYRQDPGLGLRQIYYSMNVEVTDKGDVPEGYKVSRKEKRNFPLILESPSPNQTSLYFCASRHRVGANVLTFGAGSRLTVL.

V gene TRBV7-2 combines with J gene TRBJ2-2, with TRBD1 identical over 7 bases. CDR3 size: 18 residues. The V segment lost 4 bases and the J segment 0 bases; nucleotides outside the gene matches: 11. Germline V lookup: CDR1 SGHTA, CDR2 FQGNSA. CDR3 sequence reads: CASSSRPPTGANTGELFF. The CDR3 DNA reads TGTGCCAGCAGCTCCCGCCCTCCTACAGGGGCGAACACCGGGGAGCTGTTTTTT. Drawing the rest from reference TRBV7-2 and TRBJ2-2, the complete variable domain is GAGVSQSPSNKVTEKGKDVELRCDPISGHTALYWYRQSLGQGLEFLIYFQGNSAPDKSGLPSDRFSAERTGGSVSTLTIQRTQQEDSAVYLCASSSRPPTGANTGELFFGEGSRLTVL.

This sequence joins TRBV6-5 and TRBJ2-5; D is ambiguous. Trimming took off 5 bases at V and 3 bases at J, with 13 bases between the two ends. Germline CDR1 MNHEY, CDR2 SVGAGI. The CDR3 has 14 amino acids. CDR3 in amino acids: CASSPPGRKETQYF. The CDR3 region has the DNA TGTGCCAGCAGTCCGCCGGGTCGGAAAGAGACCCAGTACTTC.

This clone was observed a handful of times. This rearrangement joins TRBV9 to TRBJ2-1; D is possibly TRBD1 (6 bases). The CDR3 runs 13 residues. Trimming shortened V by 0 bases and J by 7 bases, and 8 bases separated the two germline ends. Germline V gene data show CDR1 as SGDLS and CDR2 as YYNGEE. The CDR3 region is CASSVDRANEQFF. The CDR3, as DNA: TGTGCCAGCAGCGTAGACAGGGCGAATGAGCAGTTCTTC.